This is a list of T cell receptor beta chains from one sample in a study of blood T cell repertoires in COVID-19. Sequencing used immunoSEQ multiplex PCR; TCRdb keeps in-frame clones, though not all of them. Altogether approximately 100,000 clones are present, about nine tenths being singletons, with the ten largest covering around 5.7%. Material for sequencing was peripheral blood. The receptors were gathered from a man aged 65 to 79 with acute or convalescent COVID-19. Each CDR3 is given with its conserved first and last residue. The D gene is left open where the match is weak. Clone size is given for some rows only: seen once, a few or many times, or a class if the clone is expanded.

clone_size: -
d_call: -
cdr3_length: 11
v_call: TRBV30
j_call: TRBJ2-2
cdr3_aa: CAWSLTGELFF
cdr3_nt: TGTGCCTGGAGCCTCACCGGGGAGCTGTTTTTT

clone_size: -
d_call: -
cdr3_length: 14
v_call: TRBV6-5
j_call: TRBJ2-7
cdr3_aa: CASSYTGSSREQYF
cdr3_nt: TGTGCCAGCAGTTATACGGGGTCTTCTCGCGAGCAGTACTTC

clone_size: -
d_call: TRBD1
cdr3_length: 16
v_call: TRBV27
j_call: TRBJ2-1
cdr3_aa: CASSLLGTGVENEQFF
cdr3_nt: TGTGCCAGCAGTTTATTGGGGACAGGGGTTGAGAATGAGCAGTTCTTC

clone_size: -
d_call: TRBD2
cdr3_length: 15
v_call: TRBV24-1
j_call: TRBJ2-2
cdr3_aa: CATTSSGRGPGELFF
cdr3_nt: TGTGCCACCACCTCAAGCGGGAGAGGTCCCGGGGAGCTGTTTTTT

clone_size: -
d_call: -
cdr3_length: 15
v_call: TRBV5-1
j_call: TRBJ1-4
cdr3_aa: CASSFGVQTNEKLFF
cdr3_nt: TGCGCCAGCAGCTTCGGAGTCCAAACTAATGAAAAACTGTTTTTT

clone_size: -
d_call: -
cdr3_length: 12
v_call: TRBV12-3/TRBV12-4
j_call: TRBJ1-2
cdr3_aa: CASRTGAYGYTF
cdr3_nt: TGTGCCAGCAGAACGGGTGCCTATGGCTACACCTTC

clone_size: -
d_call: TRBD1
cdr3_length: 15
v_call: TRBV6-5
j_call: TRBJ1-1
cdr3_aa: CASTPEQGANTEAFF
cdr3_nt: TGTGCCAGCACCCCAGAGCAGGGGGCGAACACTGAAGCTTTCTTT

clone_size: once
d_call: TRBD2
cdr3_length: 17
v_call: TRBV5-8
j_call: TRBJ2-3
cdr3_aa: CASSLAVTSGLGDTQYF
cdr3_nt: TGTGCCAGCAGCTTGGCCGTAACTAGCGGGCTAGGAGATACGCAGTATTTT

clone_size: -
d_call: TRBD2
cdr3_length: 16
v_call: TRBV14
j_call: TRBJ2-1
cdr3_aa: CASSHGGLAAYNEQFF
cdr3_nt: TGTGCCAGCAGCCATGGTGGACTAGCGGCCTACAATGAGCAGTTCTTC

clone_size: once
d_call: -
cdr3_length: 12
v_call: TRBV29-1
j_call: TRBJ2-1
cdr3_aa: CSVEDPGDEQFF
cdr3_nt: TGCAGCGTTGAAGATCCGGGGGATGAGCAGTTCTTC

clone_size: -
d_call: TRBD1
cdr3_length: 16
v_call: TRBV10-3
j_call: TRBJ2-1
cdr3_aa: CATTSTVDRVNNEQFF
cdr3_nt: TGTGCCACCACTTCCACCGTGGACAGGGTCAACAATGAGCAGTTCTTC

clone_size: many
d_call: TRBD2
cdr3_length: 15
v_call: TRBV5-4
j_call: TRBJ2-1
cdr3_aa: CASSWRGGQYNEQFF
cdr3_nt: TGTGCCAGCAGCTGGCGGGGGGGCCAGTACAATGAGCAGTTCTTC

clone_size: -
d_call: -
cdr3_length: 16
v_call: TRBV7-2
j_call: TRBJ1-1
cdr3_aa: CASSHPGRTLNTEAFF
cdr3_nt: TGTGCCAGCAGCCATCCTGGGAGGACCCTGAACACTGAAGCTTTCTTT

clone_size: -
d_call: -
cdr3_length: 19
v_call: TRBV5-1
j_call: TRBJ1-4
cdr3_aa: CASSLARWGGHTTNEKLFF
cdr3_nt: TGCGCCAGCAGCTTGGCCAGGTGGGGGGGCCACACAACTAATGAAAAACTGTTTTTT

clone_size: -
d_call: -
cdr3_length: 14
v_call: TRBV6-4
j_call: TRBJ1-1
cdr3_aa: CASSTTGMNTEAFF
cdr3_nt: TGTGCCAGCAGTACCACAGGGATGAACACTGAAGCTTTCTTT

clone_size: -
d_call: TRBD1
cdr3_length: 12
v_call: TRBV24-1
j_call: TRBJ2-7
cdr3_aa: CATGDRGYEQYF
cdr3_nt: TGTGCCACGGGGGACAGGGGCTACGAGCAGTACTTC

clone_size: -
d_call: TRBD2
cdr3_length: 14
v_call: TRBV5-6
j_call: TRBJ2-7
cdr3_aa: CASSLGLAGHEQYF
cdr3_nt: TGTGCCAGCAGCTTGGGTCTAGCGGGCCACGAGCAGTACTTC

clone_size: -
d_call: TRBD1
cdr3_length: 14
v_call: TRBV4-1
j_call: TRBJ2-7
cdr3_aa: CASSQRQGAYEQYF
cdr3_nt: TGCGCCAGCAGCCAGAGACAGGGGGCATACGAGCAGTACTTC

clone_size: -
d_call: -
cdr3_length: 15
v_call: TRBV10-3
j_call: TRBJ1-3
cdr3_aa: CAISDSDGGGNTIYF
cdr3_nt: TGTGCCATCAGTGATTCGGATGGGGGGGGAAACACCATATATTTT

clone_size: once
d_call: -
cdr3_length: 10
v_call: TRBV28
j_call: TRBJ1-2
cdr3_aa: CASLYYGYTF
cdr3_nt: TGTGCCAGCCTTTATTATGGCTACACCTTC

clone_size: -
d_call: -
cdr3_length: 12
v_call: TRBV5-1
j_call: TRBJ2-3
cdr3_aa: CASSSGTDTQYF
cdr3_nt: TGCGCCAGCAGCTCGGGGACAGATACGCAGTATTTT

clone_size: -
d_call: -
cdr3_length: 17
v_call: TRBV21-1
j_call: TRBJ1-6
cdr3_aa: CAIGGDRTWAYNSPLHF
cdr3_nt: TGTGCCATCGGAGGGGATCGTACTTGGGCCTATAATTCACCCCTCCACTTT

clone_size: -
d_call: -
cdr3_length: 13
v_call: TRBV18
j_call: TRBJ2-5
cdr3_aa: CASSPQAGWTQYF
cdr3_nt: TGTGCCAGCTCACCGCAGGCGGGGTGGACCCAGTACTTC

clone_size: -
d_call: -
cdr3_length: 17
v_call: TRBV5-1
j_call: TRBJ2-6
cdr3_aa: CASSGLTGFSGANVLTF
cdr3_nt: TGCGCCAGCAGCGGCCTCACGGGTTTCTCTGGGGCCAACGTCCTGACTTTC

clone_size: -
d_call: -
cdr3_length: 14
v_call: TRBV7-9
j_call: TRBJ1-3
cdr3_aa: CASSPLGGSYTIYF
cdr3_nt: TGTGCCAGCAGCCCCCTGGGAGGGAGTTACACCATATATTTT

clone_size: once
d_call: -
cdr3_length: 14
v_call: TRBV7-2
j_call: TRBJ2-7
cdr3_aa: CASSSRDWDYEQYF
cdr3_nt: TGTGCCAGCAGCTCCCGGGACTGGGATTACGAGCAGTACTTC

clone_size: -
d_call: TRBD1
cdr3_length: 17
v_call: TRBV15
j_call: TRBJ2-7
cdr3_aa: CATSRDWGQGESYEQYF
cdr3_nt: TGTGCCACCAGCAGAGATTGGGGACAGGGGGAGTCCTACGAGCAGTACTTC

clone_size: -
d_call: -
cdr3_length: 12
v_call: TRBV2
j_call: TRBJ1-5
cdr3_aa: CASRGNDQPQHF
cdr3_nt: TGTGCCAGCAGGGGCAACGATCAGCCCCAGCATTTT

clone_size: -
d_call: TRBD2
cdr3_length: 18
v_call: TRBV6-2/TRBV6-3
j_call: TRBJ2-1
cdr3_aa: CASSRGTSSISSYNEQFF
cdr3_nt: TGTGCCAGCAGTAGGGGGACTAGCAGTATTAGCTCCTACAATGAGCAGTTCTTC

clone_size: -
d_call: -
cdr3_length: 13
v_call: TRBV7-9
j_call: TRBJ1-2
cdr3_aa: CASSLTGYYGYTF
cdr3_nt: TGTGCCAGCAGCTTGACAGGCTACTATGGCTACACCTTC